This entry lists 30 T cell receptor beta chains sequenced from one sample in a study of cytomegalovirus exposure and HLA in healthy donors. The PCR employed 60 Vbeta primers together with 13 Jbeta primers. Repertoires were generated with immunoSEQ multiplex PCR, while TCRdb's copy carries only in-frame clones and drops some. Seen here are under 150,000 clones, under 80% observed once, and the top ten hold over 8.5%. The sequenced material came from PBMCs. These receptors were taken from a woman aged 50 to 60 in good health and CMV-seropositive.

The chain joins TRBV5-4 to TRBJ2-7; TRBD1 matches 7 bases. The CDR3 is 13 amino acids. Germline trimming cut 3 bases from V and 2 bases from J; bases unmatched to any gene: 2. Per the germline V gene, CDR1 is SGHNT and CDR2 is YYREEE (reference sequence). CDR3 nucleotide sequence: TGTGCCAGCAGCTGGGACAGTACCTACGAGCAGTACTTC. Protein sequence: CASSWDSTYEQYF.

This clone was counted only a few times. The chain links TRBV11-2 to TRBJ1-1, with D uncertain. Germline-derived CDR1 and CDR2 are SGHAT and FQNNGV. The V gene lost 1 base and the J gene lost 2 bases, with 8 bases spanning the gap. The CDR3 is 14 amino acids. For the CDR3, the DNA is TGTGCCAGCAGCTTAGGCGCGGGCAACACTGAAGCTTTCTTT. Protein sequence: CASSLGAGNTEAFF.

CDR3 in amino acids: CASRDPTGLGDSPLHF. CDR3 bases: TGCGCCAGCAGAGATCCGACAGGGTTGGGAGATTCACCCCTCCACTTT. The V call is TRBV10-2, the J call TRBJ1-6; 7 bases map to TRBD1. CDR3 length: 16 residues. Trimming removed 6 bases from V and 8 bases from J; junction bases left unmatched: 13. Looked up from germline, CDR1 is WSHSY and CDR2 is SAAADI.

DNA for the CDR3: TGTGCCAGCAGCTTGTTGGGACAGTTCAACACTGAAGCTTTCTTT. Protein: CASSLLGQFNTEAFF. The rearrangement links TRBV5-4 to TRBJ1-1; 7 bases match TRBD1. V gave up 1 base and J gave up 2 bases; unmatched junction bases: 5. This CDR3 has 15 residues. CDR1 is SGHNT, CDR2 YYREEE, per germline (reference sequence).

The CDR3 region is CASSADPRTGTSGLYEQYF. CDR3 DNA: TGCGCCAGCAGCGCCGACCCGCGGACCGGGACTAGCGGCCTCTACGAGCAGTACTTC. V gene TRBV4-1 combines with J gene TRBJ2-7, with 11 bases matching TRBD2. V lost 5 bases, J lost 3 bases, and 18 bases stayed unmatched. The length of the CDR3 is 19 residues. CDR1 is MGHRA, CDR2 YSYEKL, per germline.

DNA of the CDR3: TGTGCCAGCTCCGGACAGGGATTGGTGAACACTGAAGCTTTCTTT. This sequence encodes CASSGQGLVNTEAFF. The V gene is TRBV18, the J gene TRBJ1-1, with 8 bases lining up with TRBD1. J gave up 0 bases and V 6 bases, and 6 bases lay outside the gene matches. This CDR3 region has 15 residues. Looked up from germline, CDR1 is KGHSH and CDR2 is LQKENI.

The V call is TRBV2, the J call TRBJ1-5; D gene unclear. Trimming cost V 3 bases and J 1 base, with 13 bases left between them. The CDR3 is 16 residues long. Germline values: CDR1 SNHLY, CDR2 FYNNEI. The CDR3 is CASSDPRAPSNQPQHF. CDR3 coding DNA: TGTGCCAGCAGTGACCCGAGGGCACCCAGCAATCAGCCCCAGCATTTT.

This clone was counted once. The rearrangement joins TRBV18 to TRBJ2-7; the match to TRBD2 covers 14 bases. The CDR3 extends over 18 amino acids. V shed 3 bases and J 5 bases; nucleotides not matched to a gene: 12. Germline V lookup: CDR1 KGHSH, CDR2 LQKENI. The CDR3 DNA is TGTGCCAGCTCACCCCTTCCCGCGACTAGCGGGGGGGCCGACGAGCAGTACTTC. Amino acids: CASSPLPATSGGADEQYF.

V is TRBV30 and J is TRBJ1-1, with D maybe TRBD1 (6 bases). This CDR3 spans 13 amino acids. Germline V gives CDR1 GTSNPN, CDR2 SVGIG (reference sequence). The DNA of the CDR3 is TGTGCTAGCTCGCCCAAGGACAGCGACGAAGCTTTCTTT. Translating it yields CASSPKDSDEAFF.

The rearrangement links TRBV7-3 to TRBJ1-1; a weak D match, TRBD1 (5 bases). The ends were cut back, 7 bases at V and 5 bases at J, with 26 bases in the middle. CDR1 is SGHTA, CDR2 FQGTGA, per germline. The CDR3 runs 17 residues. The CDR3: CASNLPGHAMSVTEAFF. CDR3 nucleotides: TGTGCCAGCAATCTACCAGGACACGCTATGAGCGTAACTGAAGCTTTCTTT.

The J gene is TRBJ2-7, the V gene TRBV10-3; 10 bases align to TRBD2. The J segment lost 2 bases and the V segment lost 3 bases, leaving 7 bases of the junction unmatched. The CDR3 is 16 amino acids. Germline CDR1 ENHRY, CDR2 SYGVKD. The CDR3 sequence: CAISDPPSGGTYEQYF. CDR3 bases: TGTGCCATCAGTGACCCGCCTAGCGGGGGAACCTACGAGCAGTACTTC.

The J gene is TRBJ1-1, the V gene TRBV7-2; the D is unclear. V shed 5 bases and J shed 4 bases, with 23 bases lying between them. The germline V gene encodes CDR1 SGHTA and CDR2 FQGNSA. This CDR3 spans 17 amino acids. CDR3 nucleotides: TGTGCCAGCAGCATTAGCGGGGTGCAGGCTGGTCGCACTGAAGCTTTCTTT. Its protein is CASSISGVQAGRTEAFF.

The chain uses TRBV5-1 and TRBJ2-1, with 9 bases matching TRBD2. The V segment lost 0 bases and the J segment 3 bases; nucleotides outside the gene matches: 4. The germline CDR1 and CDR2 sequences are SGHRS and YFSETQ. CDR3 length: 16 amino acids. DNA for the CDR3: TGCGCCAGCAGCTTGGTTGCGGGGGGGTACTACAATGAGCAGTTCTTC. Protein: CASSLVAGGYYNEQFF.

The V call is TRBV19, the J call TRBJ2-5, with D possibly being TRBD1 (5 bases). This CDR3 spans 13 amino acids. Germline loops: CDR1 LNHDA, CDR2 SQIVND (reference sequence). With 5 bases removed from V and 3 bases from J, the gap between germline ends came to 10 bases. The CDR3 loop reads CASSPGFEETQYF. The CDR3 DNA reads TGTGCCAGTAGTCCAGGGTTCGAAGAGACCCAGTACTTC.

This clone was seen more than once but under ten times. J is TRBJ2-1 and V is TRBV11-2; 7 bases agree with TRBD2. V gave up 4 bases and J gave up 0 bases; unmatched junction bases: 12. Germline V gives CDR1 SGHAT, CDR2 FQNNGV. The CDR3 spans 18 residues. This CDR3 is CASSSPGGNPDSYNEQFF. The CDR3 nucleotides read TGTGCCAGCAGCTCCCCCGGGGGGAACCCCGACTCCTACAATGAGCAGTTCTTC.

In DNA form, the CDR3 reads TGTGCCAGCAGTTTCCCCGGGGGGGACCCGGAGACCCAGTACTTC. Protein sequence: CASSFPGGDPETQYF. J is TRBJ2-5 and V is TRBV28; the match to TRBD2 covers 8 bases. CDR1 MDHEN and CDR2 SYDVKM come from the germline V gene. The CDR3 contains 15 residues. J gave up 5 bases and V 3 bases, and 8 bases lay outside the gene matches.

The chain recombines TRBV2 with TRBJ2-7; 7 nucleotides match TRBD2. V lost 7 bases and J lost 3; bases outside the gene matches: 9. The CDR3 runs to 14 residues. Germline V CDR1 and CDR2: SNHLY, FYNNEI. The CDR3 DNA sequence: TGTGCCAGCAAACCCGGACTAGGATACTACGAGCAGTACTTC. It specifies CASKPGLGYYEQYF.

V and J are TRBV28 and TRBJ2-7, with TRBD1 matching 10 bases. The CDR3 extends over 14 amino acids. With 5 bases clipped from V and 4 bases from J, the junction kept 5 bases outside the gene matches. Germline-derived CDR1 and CDR2 are MDHEN and SYDVKM. The CDR3 bases are TGTGCCAGCAGTAGAGACAGGGGGCTTTACGAGCAGTACTTC. It codes for CASSRDRGLYEQYF.

This clone showed up just a few times. CDR3 nucleotide sequence: TGTGCCAGCAGCGGACAGGGCACAGATACGCAGTATTTT. It specifies CASSGQGTDTQYF. The chain recombines TRBV6-6 with TRBJ2-3; 7 nucleotides agree with TRBD1. The germline gives CDR1 MNHNY, CDR2 SVGAGI (reference sequence). This CDR3 region has 13 residues. Losses at the gene ends were 6 bases for V and 1 base for J; bases not matched to a gene: 1.

The CDR3 loop reads CASSGLAGGPGEQYF. Written as DNA, the CDR3 is TGTGCCAGCAGTGGACTAGCGGGGGGGCCGGGGGAGCAGTACTTC. The V and J genes are TRBV2 and TRBJ2-7, with 14 bases matching TRBD2. V trimming: 4 bases; J trimming: 7 bases; junction bases outside the gene matches: 6. The CDR3 contains 15 residues. Germline assignment: CDR1 SNHLY and CDR2 FYNNEI.

The chain couples TRBV28 to TRBJ2-5; 7 nucleotides align to TRBD1. The germline CDR1 and CDR2 sequences are MDHEN and SYDVKM. The CDR3 is 14 amino acids. With 5 bases clipped from V and 4 bases from J, the junction kept 7 bases outside the gene matches. In DNA form, the CDR3 reads TGTGCCAGCAGTCTCATTGACAGGGCAGAGACCCAGTACTTC. Translation gives CASSLIDRAETQYF.

The chain has TRBV9 and TRBJ2-3; 8 nucleotides line up with TRBD2. The CDR3 contains 14 residues. The junction had 1 base not matched to a gene; V was cut back by 1 base and J by 3 bases. Germline CDR1 and CDR2: SGDLS and YYNGEE. The CDR3 loop reads CASSVSGSTDTQYF. Here the CDR3 DNA reads TGTGCCAGCAGCGTAAGCGGGAGTACAGATACGCAGTATTTT. Looking up the rest from reference TRBV9 and TRBJ2-3 gives the full variable domain: DSGVTQTPKHLITATGQRVTLRCSPRSGDLSVYWYQQSLDQGLQFLIQYYNGEERAKGNILERFSAQQFPDLHSELNLSSLELGDSALYFCASSVSGSTDTQYFGPGTRLTVL.

This clone came up a few times. The CDR3 spells CASSQVRLGIPLNEQFF. DNA for the CDR3: TGCGCCAGCAGCCAAGTCAGACTAGGCATTCCCCTCAATGAGCAGTTCTTC. The chain recombines TRBV4-1 with TRBJ2-1; D may be TRBD2 (6 bases). Trimming removed 1 base from V and 6 bases from J, with 19 bases in between. Per germline, CDR1 MGHRA and CDR2 YSYEKL. CDR3 length: 17 amino acids.

The rearrangement links TRBV19 to TRBJ2-1; D perhaps matches TRBD2 (5 bases). The CDR3 has 16 residues. Trimming left V 7 bases short and J 0 bases short, with 16 bases between. Germline V gene lookup returns CDR1 LNHDA and CDR2 SQIVND (reference sequence). As DNA, the CDR3 is TGTGCCAGTAACCCAGAAGGTGGGAGCTCCTACAATGAGCAGTTCTTC. It specifies CASNPEGGSSYNEQFF.

The V call is TRBV7-9, the J call TRBJ1-3; D unresolved. CDR1 and CDR2 (germline): SEHNR, FQNEAQ (reference sequence). CDR3 size: 13 residues. The V and J ends lost 6 bases and 1 base respectively, with 7 bases between them. CDR3: CASRFTSGNTIYF. The CDR3, as DNA: TGTGCCAGCAGGTTCACATCTGGAAACACCATATATTTT.

The genes are TRBV11-2 and TRBJ1-1; 9 positions match TRBD1. Trimming took 4 bases from V and 1 from J; bases not matched to a gene: 4. The CDR3 consists of 15 residues. CDR1 is SGHAT and CDR2 is FQNNGV in the germline V gene. DNA of the CDR3: TGTGCCAGCAGCTCTCGACAGGGGGAGAACACTGAAGCTTTCTTT. This gives the protein CASSSRQGENTEAFF.

The chain links TRBV12-5 to TRBJ1-4; perhaps TRBD1 as D (6 bases). V lost 1 base and J 4 bases, leaving 10 bases between the germline ends. From germline, CDR1 is LGHNT and CDR2 FRNRAP. This CDR3 region has 15 residues. The CDR3 DNA is TGTGCTAGTGGTTTGGAGGGGGTTCGTAATGAAAAACTGTTTTTT. Amino acids: CASGLEGVRNEKLFF. Full variable domain (rest looked up from reference TRBV12-5 and TRBJ1-4): DARVTQTPRHKVTEMGQEVTMRCQPILGHNTVFWYRQTMMQGLELLAYFRNRAPLDDSGMPKDRFSAEMPDATLATLKIQPSEPRDSAVYFCASGLEGVRNEKLFFGSGTQLSVL.

This chain uses TRBV25-1 with TRBJ2-3; 11 nucleotides line up with TRBD2. The CDR3 is 14 amino acids. In germline, CDR1 is MGHDK, CDR2 SYGVNS. Losses at the gene ends were 6 bases for V and 5 bases for J; bases not matched to a gene: 4. CDR3 coding DNA: TGTGCCAGCAGACTAGCGGGGGCGGGAGATACGCAGTATTTT. Translating it yields CASRLAGAGDTQYF.

This clone was picked up a small number of times. The genes are TRBV9 and TRBJ2-1; the match to TRBD1 covers 7 bases. Trimming took 4 bases from V and 2 from J; bases not matched to a gene: 6. CDR3 length: 15 amino acids. Germline CDR1 SGDLS, CDR2 YYNGEE. The CDR3: CASSYTDRAYNEQFF. The CDR3 DNA is TGTGCCAGCAGCTACACCGACAGGGCCTACAATGAGCAGTTCTTC.

This chain connects TRBV5-1 to TRBJ2-3; 10 bases are a match to TRBD2. The CDR3 extends over 18 amino acids. With V trimmed by 3 bases and J by 1 base, 11 bases remained unmatched. CDR1 is SGHRS and CDR2 is YFSETQ in the germline V gene. The CDR3 region is CASSSGGLAGGRTDTQYF. DNA for the CDR3: TGCGCCAGCAGCTCGGGAGGTTTAGCGGGGGGACGCACAGATACGCAGTATTTT.